This T cell receptor beta chain was retrieved from a study of T cell responses to AZD1222 COVID-19 vaccine. The table came from immunoSEQ multiplex PCR; TCRdb's copy has only in-frame clones and leaves some out. The table records around 76,000 clones, 70% to 90% of them present only once. The germline V gene has CDR1 SGHTA and CDR2 FQGNSA. The CDR3 is 12 residues long. V lost 1 base and J lost 12, with 10 bases in between. Study-wide results and limits: Increases in Spike-specific TCR breadth and depth were seen after two AZD1222 doses. Females outnumbered males among donors, who were mostly white British; clonal diversity was possibly underestimated.

As to this clone: The target antigen is unknown.

The source of this sequence is an adult in good health. V usage is TRBV7-2 and J usage is TRBJ2-1; D is ambiguous. The sequencing here drew on peripheral blood, taken on day 0 of AZD1222 vaccination. The CDR3 loop is CASSLVTEGQFF. The CDR3 DNA reads TGTGCCAGCAGCTTAGTGACGGAAGGGCAGTTCTTC.